The clone carrying this TCR beta chain was seen a single time. Study processing details: Amplifying reference gene primers gave estimates of nucleated cell counts. The method was immunoSEQ multiplex PCR; TCRdb's version includes in-frame clones alone and lacks a portion of them. Clone size and the V and J calls come from that table; the DNA yielded D and trimming. Of roughly 200,000 clones in the sample, roughly 88% were seen once. The data were taken from a study of blood T cell repertoires in COVID-19. The source material was PBMCs or T cells enriched from blood (not recorded which). The receptor was isolated from a man aged 40-49 years with acute COVID-19.

The CDR3 sequence: CASSLPNSPLHF. The CDR3 nucleotides read TGTGCCAGCAGTCTACCCAACTCACCCCTCCACTTT. This rearrangement joins TRBV11-2 to TRBJ1-6; D is unresolved. The CDR3 has 12 amino acids. CDR1 is SGHAT, CDR2 FQNNGV, per germline. V lost 6 bases, J lost 10 bases, and 10 bases lay in between. The complete variable domain, with remaining parts taken from reference TRBV11-2 and TRBJ1-6, reads EAGVAQSPRYKIIEKRQSVAFWCNPISGHATLYWYQQILGQGPKLLIQFQNNGVVDDSQLPKDRFSAERLKGVDSTLKIQPAKLEDSAVYLCASSLPNSPLHFGNGTRLTVT.